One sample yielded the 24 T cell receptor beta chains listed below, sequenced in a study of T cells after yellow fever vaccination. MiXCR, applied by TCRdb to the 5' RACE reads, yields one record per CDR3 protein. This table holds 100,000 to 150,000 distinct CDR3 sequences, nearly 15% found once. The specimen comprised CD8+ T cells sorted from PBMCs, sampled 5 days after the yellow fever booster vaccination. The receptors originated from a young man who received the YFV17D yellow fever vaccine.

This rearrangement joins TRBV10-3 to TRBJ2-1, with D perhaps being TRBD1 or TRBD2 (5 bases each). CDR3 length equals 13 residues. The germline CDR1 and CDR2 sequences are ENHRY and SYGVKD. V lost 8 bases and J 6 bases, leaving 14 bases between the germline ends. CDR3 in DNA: TGTGCCATCCGGGACCCGAGGGGCAATGAGCAGTTCTTC. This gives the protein CAIRDPRGNEQFF.

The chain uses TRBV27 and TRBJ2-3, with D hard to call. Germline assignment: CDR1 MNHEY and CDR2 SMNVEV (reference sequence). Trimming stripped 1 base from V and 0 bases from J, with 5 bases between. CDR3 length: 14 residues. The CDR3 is CASSLFPSTDTQYF. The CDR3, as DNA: TGTGCCAGCAGTTTATTCCCTAGCACAGATACGCAGTATTTT.

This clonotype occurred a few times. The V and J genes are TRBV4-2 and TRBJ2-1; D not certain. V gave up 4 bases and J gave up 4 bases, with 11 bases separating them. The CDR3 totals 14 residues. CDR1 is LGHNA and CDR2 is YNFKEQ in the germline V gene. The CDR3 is CASSPETIYNEQFF. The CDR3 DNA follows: TGTGCCAGCAGCCCTGAGACCATTTACAATGAGCAGTTCTTC.

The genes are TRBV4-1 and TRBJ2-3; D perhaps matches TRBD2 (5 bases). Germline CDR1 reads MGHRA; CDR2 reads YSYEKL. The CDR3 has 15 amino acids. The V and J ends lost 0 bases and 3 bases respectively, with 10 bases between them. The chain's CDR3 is CASSQEGRGTDTQYF. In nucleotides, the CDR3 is TGCGCCAGCAGCCAAGAAGGTCGGGGAACAGATACGCAGTATTTT.

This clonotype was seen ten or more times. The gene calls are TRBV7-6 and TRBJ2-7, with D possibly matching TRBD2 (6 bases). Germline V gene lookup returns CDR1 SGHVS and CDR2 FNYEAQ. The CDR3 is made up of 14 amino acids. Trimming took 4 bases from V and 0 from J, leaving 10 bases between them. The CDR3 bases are TGTGCCAGCAGCTACGGGGGTGGCTCCTACGAGCAGTACTTC. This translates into CASSYGGGSYEQYF. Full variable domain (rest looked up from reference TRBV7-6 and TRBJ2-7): GAGVSQSPRYKVTKRGQDVALRCDPISGHVSLYWYRQALGQGPEFLTYFNYEAQQDKSGLPNDRFSAERPEGSISTLTIQRTEQRDSAMYRCASSYGGGSYEQYFGPGTRLTVT.

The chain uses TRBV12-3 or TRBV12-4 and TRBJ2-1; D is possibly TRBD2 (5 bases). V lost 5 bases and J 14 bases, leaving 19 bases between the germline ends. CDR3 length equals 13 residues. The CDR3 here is CASSPNEHPGEFF. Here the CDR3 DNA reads TGTGCCAGCAGTCCGAACGAACACCCCGGGGAGTTCTTC.

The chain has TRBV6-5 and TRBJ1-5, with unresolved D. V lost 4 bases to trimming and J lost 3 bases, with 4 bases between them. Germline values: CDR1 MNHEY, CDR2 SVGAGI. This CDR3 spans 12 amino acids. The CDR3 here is CASSSTNQPQHF. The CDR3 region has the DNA TGTGCCAGCAGTTCCACCAATCAGCCCCAGCATTTT.

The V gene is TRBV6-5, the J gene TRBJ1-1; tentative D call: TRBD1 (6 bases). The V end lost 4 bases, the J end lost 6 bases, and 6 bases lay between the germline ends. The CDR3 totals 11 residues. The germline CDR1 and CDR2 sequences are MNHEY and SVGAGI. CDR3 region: CASSWGPEAFF. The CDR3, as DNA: TGTGCCAGCAGTTGGGGGCCTGAAGCTTTCTTT.

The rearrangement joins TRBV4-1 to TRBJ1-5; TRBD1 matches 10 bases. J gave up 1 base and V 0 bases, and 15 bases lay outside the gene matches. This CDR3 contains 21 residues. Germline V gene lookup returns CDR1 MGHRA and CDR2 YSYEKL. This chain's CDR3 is CASSQDRLVGQGSFSNQPQHF. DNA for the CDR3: TGCGCCAGCAGCCAAGATCGATTGGTGGGACAGGGGTCGTTCAGCAATCAGCCCCAGCATTTT.

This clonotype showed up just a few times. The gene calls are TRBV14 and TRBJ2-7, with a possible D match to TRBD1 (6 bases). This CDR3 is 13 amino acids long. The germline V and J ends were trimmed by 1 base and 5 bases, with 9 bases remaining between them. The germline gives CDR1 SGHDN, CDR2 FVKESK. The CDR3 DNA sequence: TGTGCCAGCAGCCAAGGCAGGGGTAACGAGCAGTACGTC. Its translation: CASSQGRGNEQYV.

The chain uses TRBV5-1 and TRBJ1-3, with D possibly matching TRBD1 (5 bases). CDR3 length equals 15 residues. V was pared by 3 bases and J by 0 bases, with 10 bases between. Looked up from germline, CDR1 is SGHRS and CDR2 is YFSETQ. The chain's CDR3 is CASSSGANSGNTIYF. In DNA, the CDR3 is TGCGCCAGCAGCTCCGGGGCCAACTCTGGAAACACCATATATTTT.

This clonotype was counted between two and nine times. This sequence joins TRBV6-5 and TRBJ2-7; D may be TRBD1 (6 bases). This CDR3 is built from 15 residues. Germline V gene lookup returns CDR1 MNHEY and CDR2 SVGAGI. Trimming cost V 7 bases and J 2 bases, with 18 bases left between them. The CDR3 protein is CASKNGQGPTYEQYF. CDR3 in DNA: TGTGCCAGCAAAAACGGGCAGGGGCCCACCTACGAGCAGTACTTC.

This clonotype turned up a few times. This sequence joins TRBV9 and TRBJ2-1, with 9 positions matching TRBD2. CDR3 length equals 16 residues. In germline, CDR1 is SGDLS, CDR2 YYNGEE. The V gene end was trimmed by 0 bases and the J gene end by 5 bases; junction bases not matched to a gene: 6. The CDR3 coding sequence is TGTGCCAGCAGCGTAGCGGGCGGGGGGGGAAACAATGAGCAGTTCTTC. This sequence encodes CASSVAGGGGNNEQFF.

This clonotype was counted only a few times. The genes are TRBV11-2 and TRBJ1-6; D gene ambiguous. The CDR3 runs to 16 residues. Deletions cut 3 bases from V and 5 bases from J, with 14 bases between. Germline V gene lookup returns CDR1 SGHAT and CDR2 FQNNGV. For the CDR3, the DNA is TGTGCCAGCAGCTTTTCGACCACCAGCCATAATTCACCCCTCCACTTT. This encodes CASSFSTTSHNSPLHF.

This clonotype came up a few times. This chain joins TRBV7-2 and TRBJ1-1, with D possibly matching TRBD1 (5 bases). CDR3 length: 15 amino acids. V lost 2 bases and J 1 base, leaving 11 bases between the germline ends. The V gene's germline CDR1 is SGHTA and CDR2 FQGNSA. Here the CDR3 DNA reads TGTGCCAGCAGCTTAAACCCGACAGAGAACACTGAAGCTTTCTTT. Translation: CASSLNPTENTEAFF. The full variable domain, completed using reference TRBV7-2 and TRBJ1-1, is GAGVSQSPSNKVTEKGKDVELRCDPISGHTALYWYRQSLGQGLEFLIYFQGNSAPDKSGLPSDRFSAERTGGSVSTLTIQRTQQEDSAVYLCASSLNPTENTEAFFGQGTRLTVV.

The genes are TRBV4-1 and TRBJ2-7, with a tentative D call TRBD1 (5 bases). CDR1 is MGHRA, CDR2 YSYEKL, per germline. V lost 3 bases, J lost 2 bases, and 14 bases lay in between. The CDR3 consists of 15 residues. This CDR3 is CASSQFRAGPYEQYF. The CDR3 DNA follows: TGCGCCAGCAGCCAGTTTCGGGCAGGGCCCTACGAGCAGTACTTC.

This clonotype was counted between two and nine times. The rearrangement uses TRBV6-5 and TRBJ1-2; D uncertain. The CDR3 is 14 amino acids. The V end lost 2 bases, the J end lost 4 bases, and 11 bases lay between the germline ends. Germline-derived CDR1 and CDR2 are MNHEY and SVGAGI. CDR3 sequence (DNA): TGTGCCAGCAGTTACCCGGGCGACCCCTATGGCTACACCTTC. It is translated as CASSYPGDPYGYTF.

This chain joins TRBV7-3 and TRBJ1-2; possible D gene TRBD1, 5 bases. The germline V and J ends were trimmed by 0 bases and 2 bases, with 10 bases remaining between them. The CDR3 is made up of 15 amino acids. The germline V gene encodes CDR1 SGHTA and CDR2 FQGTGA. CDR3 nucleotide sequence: TGTGCCAGCAGCTTAACGGCGGGGACCAACTATGGCTACACCTTC. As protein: CASSLTAGTNYGYTF.

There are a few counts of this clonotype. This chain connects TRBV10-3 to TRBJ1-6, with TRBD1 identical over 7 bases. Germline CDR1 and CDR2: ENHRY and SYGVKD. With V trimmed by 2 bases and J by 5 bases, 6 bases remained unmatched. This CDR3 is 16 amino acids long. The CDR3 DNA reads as TGTGCCATCAGTGAGCCGCGACAGGGAGATAATTCACCCCTCCACTTT. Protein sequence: CAISEPRQGDNSPLHF.

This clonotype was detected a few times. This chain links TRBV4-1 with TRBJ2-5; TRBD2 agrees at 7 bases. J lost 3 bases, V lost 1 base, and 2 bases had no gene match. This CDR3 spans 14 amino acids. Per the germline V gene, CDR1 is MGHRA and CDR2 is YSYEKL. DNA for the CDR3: TGCGCCAGCAGCCAAGGGGCGGGGGAAGAGACCCAGTACTTC. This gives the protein CASSQGAGEETQYF.

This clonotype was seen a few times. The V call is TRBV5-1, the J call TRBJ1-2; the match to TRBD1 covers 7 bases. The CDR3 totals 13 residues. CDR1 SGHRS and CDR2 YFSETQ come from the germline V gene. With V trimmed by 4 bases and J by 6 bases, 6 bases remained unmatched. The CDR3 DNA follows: TGCGCCAGCAGCACGACAGGGACCCATGGCTACACCTTC. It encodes CASSTTGTHGYTF.

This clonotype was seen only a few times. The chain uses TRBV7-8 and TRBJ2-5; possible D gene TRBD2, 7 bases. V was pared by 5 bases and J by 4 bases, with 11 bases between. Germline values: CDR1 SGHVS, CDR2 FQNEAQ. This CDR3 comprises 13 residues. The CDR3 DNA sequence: TGTGCCAGCAGCGTTAGGGGGGGAGAGACCCAGTACTTC. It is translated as CASSVRGGETQYF.

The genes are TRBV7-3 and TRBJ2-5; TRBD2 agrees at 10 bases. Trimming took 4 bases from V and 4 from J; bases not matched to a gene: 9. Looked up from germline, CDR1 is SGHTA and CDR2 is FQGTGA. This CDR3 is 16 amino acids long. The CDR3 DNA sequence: TGTGCCAGCAGCTCTCGAGCGGGGGGGCTGGGAGAGACCCAGTACTTC. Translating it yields CASSSRAGGLGETQYF.

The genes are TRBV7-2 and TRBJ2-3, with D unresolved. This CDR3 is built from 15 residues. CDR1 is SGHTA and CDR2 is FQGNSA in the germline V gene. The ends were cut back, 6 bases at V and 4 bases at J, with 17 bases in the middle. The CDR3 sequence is CASSQPSGVSDTQYF. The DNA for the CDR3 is TGTGCCAGCAGTCAACCCTCTGGGGTTTCAGATACGCAGTATTTT.